This T cell receptor (beta chain) appears in the sequencing data of a study of T-cell reconstitution after alpha-beta-depleted transplantation in children. Study results and caveats: After transplant, at about two months, alpha-beta T cells were reportedly derived from several hundred expanded graft clones.

Concerning this clonotype: What it binds is not known.

The TCRbeta library was prepared with unique molecular identifiers. MiXCR was run by TCRdb on the PCR reads, yielding one entry per CDR3 protein. The sample yields about 980,000 distinct CDR3 sequences, less than 30% seen once. Trimming took off 1 base at V and 4 bases at J, with 16 bases between the two ends. This CDR3 has 15 residues. Germline CDR1 is DFQATT and CDR2 is SNEGSKA (reference sequence). This chain uses TRBV20-1 with TRBJ1-1, with D perhaps TRBD1 (6 bases). The source is a boy under two years old who had a stem cell transplant for SCID, so the T cells may come from the graft donor. This material consisted of PBMCs, mostly from graft donor cells, taken 360 days after TCRalphabeta/CD19-depleted stem cell transplant. CDR3 coding DNA: TGCAGTGCTAGAGTAAGGACAGCCTGGGTCACTGAAGCTTTCTTT. It is translated as CSARVRTAWVTEAFF.